This TCR beta chain is drawn from a study of shared clonotypes between healthy human individuals. Comments on this clone: Its antigen is unknown. It differs at one base from a far larger clone, so likely a read error.

Overall study results and limits: Blood was the only sampled material, and tissue repertoires likely differ. Richness estimates generally favored naive over memory subsets.

Deep level was the assay's run setting. Genomic DNA of each subset was evenly split across several immunoSEQ plates. Produced via immunoSEQ multiplex PCR; TCRdb's table is partial and in-frame only. Here the sample spans about 120,000 clones, more than 65% being singletons. The origin of this receptor is a woman aged 25 to 39 in good health. Sequenced sample: memory CD8+ T cells sorted from blood. As for subset: CD45RO+ cells pooled with CCR7-negative TemRA cells.

The CDR3 loop is CASSYSDYNEQFF. CDR3 coding DNA: TGTGCCAGCAGTTACTCGGACTACAATGAGCAGTTCTTC. The V gene is TRBV6-6, the J gene TRBJ2-1; the D is unclear. Germline V gene lookup returns CDR1 MNHNY and CDR2 SVGAGI (reference sequence). This CDR3 is built from 13 residues. The ends were cut back, 0 bases at V and 3 bases at J, with 3 bases in the middle.